This passage covers 28 T cell receptor beta chains from one sample sequenced in a study of T cells in Graves' hyperthyroidism and ophthalmopathy. Authors of the study amplified TCR beta CDR3 regions from RNA transcripts. First-round RT-PCR with HTBI primers amplified the TCR CDR3 region. TCRdb passed the multiplex PCR reads through MiXCR, listing each CDR3 protein once. The sample includes about 480,000 distinct CDR3 sequences, roughly a quarter of them seen just once. The sample taken for sequencing was blood. The source of these receptors is a woman under 40 with Graves' ophthalmopathy.

The chain employs TRBV2 and TRBJ2-5; D may be TRBD1 (6 bases). Trimming took 5 bases from V and 3 from J, leaving 16 bases between them. The CDR3 loop spans 15 amino acids. Germline CDR1 SNHLY, CDR2 FYNNEI. The CDR3 DNA follows: TGTGCCAGCAGTTCGTCCCTCCGGACAGAAGAGACCCAGTACTTC. Its translation: CASSSSLRTEETQYF.

This chain joins TRBV28 and TRBJ2-7; maybe TRBD1 (5 bases). V lost 7 bases, J lost 4 bases, and 20 bases lay in between. Germline-derived CDR1 and CDR2 are MDHEN and SYDVKM. This CDR3 contains 15 residues. The DNA for the CDR3 is TGTGCCAGCAAGGGGCAGGGCCCTTTTTGGTACGAGCAGTACTTC. Protein sequence: CASKGQGPFWYEQYF.

This clonotype has more than one count but fewer than ten. The chain employs TRBV6-5 and TRBJ2-5; 8 nucleotides agree with TRBD1. CDR3 size: 15 residues. Germline CDR1 and CDR2: MNHEY and SVGAGI. V trimming: 7 bases; J trimming: 5 bases; junction bases outside the gene matches: 12. CDR3 in DNA: TGTGCCAGCACCCTCAACAGGGGGGCCTGGGAGACCCAGTACTTC. It translates to CASTLNRGAWETQYF.

This clonotype has ten or more counts. This sequence joins TRBV11-2 and TRBJ1-1; maybe TRBD1 (5 bases). The CDR3 totals 14 residues. Germline-derived CDR1 and CDR2 are SGHAT and FQNNGV. The germline V and J ends were trimmed by 5 bases and 5 bases, with 15 bases remaining between them. The CDR3 region is CASSPEGSGTEAFF. Here the CDR3 DNA reads TGTGCCAGCAGCCCAGAGGGGAGCGGGACTGAAGCTTTCTTT.

The CDR3 coding sequence is TGTGCCAGCAGCTCGCGACTACAGGGAGTCACCGGGGAGCTGTTTTTT. As protein: CASSSRLQGVTGELFF. The chain uses TRBV11-2 and TRBJ2-2, with D perhaps matching TRBD1 (6 bases). CDR1 is SGHAT and CDR2 is FQNNGV in the germline V gene. V shed 4 bases and J shed 4 bases, with 16 bases lying between them. The CDR3 extends over 16 amino acids.

Ten or more counts support this clonotype. In nucleotides, the CDR3 is TGCAGTGCTAAAATTCAGGGGGCCTATCAGCCCCAGCATTTT. Translating it yields CSAKIQGAYQPQHF. V and J are TRBV20-1 and TRBJ1-5; 8 positions agree with TRBD1. In germline, CDR1 is DFQATT, CDR2 SNEGSKA (reference sequence). CDR3 size: 14 residues. V lost 4 bases, J lost 5 bases, and 7 bases stayed unmatched.

V and J are TRBV6-1 and TRBJ1-5, with 8 bases aligning to TRBD1. Germline V lookup: CDR1 MNHNS, CDR2 SASEGT. With 6 bases clipped from V and 6 bases from J, the junction kept 10 bases outside the gene matches. This CDR3 region has 15 residues. For the CDR3, the DNA is TGTGCCAGCAGCGCGTCAGGGGGCGTTGGTCAGCCCCAGCATTTT. Its translation is CASSASGGVGQPQHF.

This clonotype was recorded many times. The V and J genes are TRBV11-1 and TRBJ2-2; D remains unclear. The CDR3 runs 14 residues. V lost 5 bases and J lost 3, with 10 bases in between. Germline CDR1 SGHAT, CDR2 FQDESV (reference sequence). The DNA of the CDR3 is TGTGCCAGCAGCGAAGACCATTACACCGGGGAGCTGTTTTTT. It specifies CASSEDHYTGELFF. The whole variable domain, remainder taken from reference TRBV11-1 and TRBJ2-2, is EAEVAQSPRYKITEKSQAVAFWCDPISGHATLYWYRQILGQGPELLVQFQDESVVDDSQLPKDRFSAERLKGVDSTLKIQPAELGDSAMYLCASSEDHYTGELFFGEGSRLTVL.

This chain links TRBV6-5 with TRBJ1-5, with unresolved D. Germline CDR1 is MNHEY and CDR2 is SVGAGI. The CDR3 totals 14 residues. Trimming shortened V by 4 bases and J by 5 bases, and 12 bases separated the two germline ends. This chain's CDR3 is CASSSTSPDQPQHF. The CDR3 region has the DNA TGTGCCAGCAGTTCAACCTCCCCAGATCAGCCCCAGCATTTT.

This clonotype was detected ten times or more. The chain is built from TRBV24-1 and TRBJ1-2; TRBD1 is a possible D gene (5 bases). The CDR3 has 14 amino acids. V was trimmed by 2 bases and J by 4 bases, leaving 10 bases between them. The germline gives CDR1 KGHDR, CDR2 SFDVKD. The CDR3 region is CATSDYRGGYGYTF. The CDR3 DNA reads as TGTGCCACCAGTGATTACCGGGGCGGCTATGGCTACACCTTC.

The rearrangement uses TRBV3-1 and TRBJ2-5; perhaps TRBD1 as D (6 bases). This CDR3 contains 14 residues. From germline, CDR1 is LGHDT and CDR2 YNNKEL (reference sequence). V was cut by 3 bases and J by 5 bases, with 13 bases left in between. The CDR3 sequence: CASSQMGAAETQYF. The DNA for the CDR3 is TGTGCCAGCAGCCAGATGGGGGCGGCGGAGACCCAGTACTTC.

This clonotype was seen many times. V usage is TRBV2 and J usage is TRBJ1-2; D is unresolved. Trimming left V 5 bases short and J 4 bases short, with 14 bases between. Germline V lookup: CDR1 SNHLY, CDR2 FYNNEI. This CDR3 comprises 14 residues. The DNA of the CDR3 is TGTGCCAGCAGTAAAATGGACGTCGGCTATGGCTACACCTTC. The encoded protein is CASSKMDVGYGYTF.

This clonotype showed up many times. The chain links TRBV2 to TRBJ1-6; D gene unclear. Trimming removed 7 bases at V and 12 bases at J, with 19 bases between. The CDR3 is made up of 14 amino acids. Germline V lookup: CDR1 SNHLY, CDR2 FYNNEI. The CDR3 nucleotides read TGTGCCAGCACCCTCGGGAGGGCTATTCGACCCCTCCACTTT. The encoded protein is CASTLGRAIRPLHF.

Ten or more counts support this clonotype. This chain joins TRBV5-6 and TRBJ2-7; 13 bases match TRBD2. The V gene's germline CDR1 is SGHDT and CDR2 YYEEEE. The V gene end was trimmed by 3 bases and the J gene end by 6 bases; junction bases not matched to a gene: 6. The CDR3 extends over 15 amino acids. As DNA, the CDR3 is TGTGCCAGCAGCTCACGACTAGCGGGGGGATCCGAGCAGTACTTC. Its protein is CASSSRLAGGSEQYF.

This clonotype was seen many times. DNA for the CDR3: TGTGCCAGCAGTTTAGTGGGGGCCTATGGCTACACCTTC. It specifies CASSLVGAYGYTF. The chain carries TRBV12-3 or TRBV12-4 and TRBJ1-2; D possibly corresponds to TRBD1 (6 bases). This CDR3 has 13 amino acids. Trimming stripped 1 base from V and 4 bases from J, with 7 bases between.

This clonotype showed up many times. V gene TRBV7-2 combines with J gene TRBJ1-1; D gene unclear. The CDR3 runs to 15 residues. The germline gives CDR1 SGHTA, CDR2 FQGNSA. V lost 0 bases, J lost 2 bases, and 10 bases lay in between. The CDR3, as DNA: TGTGCCAGCAGCTTAGCCCCCCGGGCAAACACTGAAGCTTTCTTT. Translation gives CASSLAPRANTEAFF.

The chain couples TRBV20-1 to TRBJ1-5; weak D call: TRBD1 (5 bases). Germline CDR1 and CDR2: DFQATT and SNEGSKA (reference sequence). CDR3 size: 13 residues. V was shortened by 6 bases and J by 7 bases, with 16 bases between the two germline ends. This CDR3 is CSARDPGVQPQHF. CDR3 nucleotide sequence: TGCAGTGCCCGGGACCCGGGGGTCCAGCCCCAGCATTTT.

This clonotype was detected many times. The chain is built from TRBV29-1 and TRBJ2-5; 7 bases are a match to TRBD1. The CDR3 contains 13 residues. Germline CDR1 reads SQVTM; CDR2 reads ANQGSEA. V lost 8 bases, J lost 5 bases, and 11 bases stayed unmatched. CDR3 loop: CSHREGAEETQYF. CDR3 DNA sequence: TGCAGCCACCGAGAGGGGGCTGAGGAGACCCAGTACTTC.

This clonotype has at least ten counts. The V call is TRBV20-1, the J call TRBJ1-3, with a tentative D call TRBD1 (5 bases). Trimming stripped 5 bases from V and 1 base from J, with 12 bases between. The CDR3 is made up of 14 amino acids. Germline V CDR1 and CDR2: DFQATT, SNEGSKA (reference sequence). The DNA of the CDR3 is TGCAGTGCTCGGAGGGGACCTTCTGGAAACACCATATATTTT. It codes for CSARRGPSGNTIYF.

This clonotype was recorded at least ten times. J is TRBJ2-2 and V is TRBV4-3; D uncertain. The CDR3 contains 17 residues. Germline lookup yields CDR1 LGHNA and CDR2 YSLEER. V gave up 1 base and J gave up 4 bases, with 16 bases separating them. The DNA of the CDR3 is TGCGCCAGCAGCCAAGCCCTACGGGTGATAGTCACCGGGGAGCTGTTTTTT. It encodes CASSQALRVIVTGELFF.

This clonotype appeared many times. This chain uses TRBV3-1 with TRBJ2-2, with D possibly TRBD2 on 5 matching bases. The CDR3 runs 15 residues. Germline values: CDR1 LGHDT, CDR2 YNNKEL (reference sequence). The V end was cut by 1 base, the J end by 7 bases, with 13 bases between. The CDR3 sequence: CASSQAGLAIGELFF. The CDR3 bases are TGTGCCAGCAGCCAAGCGGGGTTAGCCATCGGGGAGCTGTTTTTT.

This clonotype was seen a few times. This chain connects TRBV6-5 to TRBJ2-7; unclear D gene. The CDR3 runs 14 residues. V lost 0 bases and J 2 bases, leaving 8 bases between the germline ends. CDR1 is MNHEY and CDR2 is SVGAGI in the germline V gene. The CDR3 reads CASSYSFRTYEQYF. CDR3 DNA: TGTGCCAGCAGTTACTCGTTCAGGACCTACGAGCAGTACTTC.

The CDR3 loop reads CASGSTALVRGSQETQYF. The DNA for the CDR3 is TGTGCTAGTGGTTCCACCGCCCTTGTCAGGGGTTCTCAAGAGACCCAGTACTTC. The chain carries TRBV12-5 and TRBJ2-5; possibly TRBD1 for D (6 bases). CDR3 length equals 18 residues. Trimming pared 4 bases from V and 2 bases from J, leaving 23 bases between. CDR1 LGHNT and CDR2 FRNRAP come from the germline V gene. Variable domain in full (rest from reference TRBV12-5 and TRBJ2-5): DARVTQTPRHKVTEMGQEVTMRCQPILGHNTVFWYRQTMMQGLELLAYFRNRAPLDDSGMPKDRFSAEMPDATLATLKIQPSEPRDSAVYFCASGSTALVRGSQETQYFGPGTRLLVL.

This clonotype was counted ten times or more. The chain uses TRBV7-2 and TRBJ1-2; TRBD1 might be the D (6 bases). Germline CDR1 reads SGHTA; CDR2 reads FQGNSA. The CDR3 is 15 residues long. V dropped 4 bases and J dropped 4 bases, with 16 bases sitting between them. The CDR3 coding sequence is TGTGCCAGCAGCTCATACCGACAGGAGCCCTATGGCTACACCTTC. It is translated as CASSSYRQEPYGYTF.

This clonotype occurred many times. The chain couples TRBV12-3 or TRBV12-4 to TRBJ1-5; no reliable D call. Trimming shortened V by 5 bases and J by 4 bases, and 12 bases separated the two germline ends. The CDR3 is 14 amino acids. CDR3 sequence: CASSLTLENQPQHF. The DNA of the CDR3 is TGTGCCAGCAGTCTCACGCTGGAAAATCAGCCCCAGCATTTT.

This clonotype came up many times. J is TRBJ2-2 and V is TRBV11-2; the D call may be TRBD1 or TRBD2 (5 bases each). This CDR3 comprises 15 residues. V lost 5 bases to trimming and J lost 3 bases, with 13 bases between them. Germline CDR1 SGHAT, CDR2 FQNNGV. This chain's CDR3 is CASSNRDGYTGELFF. DNA for the CDR3: TGTGCCAGCAGCAACCGGGACGGCTACACCGGGGAGCTGTTTTTT.

The chain joins TRBV7-8 to TRBJ2-2; no definite D call. Germline V CDR1 and CDR2: SGHVS, FQNEAQ. V was pared by 4 bases and J by 6 bases, with 12 bases between. This CDR3 spans 14 amino acids. CDR3: CASSYRSGAGELFF. CDR3 DNA sequence: TGTGCCAGCAGCTATCGATCGGGCGCCGGGGAGCTGTTTTTT.

This clonotype was seen only a few times. Being one base from a much bigger clone, this may be a read error. The CDR3 ends on some other residue instead of the conserved phenylalanine or tryptophan, so this is likely a read error. This chain links TRBV18 with TRBJ1-1; D unclear. The germline CDR1 and CDR2 sequences are KGHSH and LQKENI. The CDR3 spans 13 residues. V was clipped by 6 bases and J by 1 base, with 9 bases between them. This CDR3 is CASSIAQNTEAFL. The CDR3 bases are TGTGCCAGCTCCATAGCCCAGAACACTGAAGCTTTCCTT.